This T cell receptor (beta chain) derives from a study of Tregs in tolerant kidney transplant recipients (dated by TCRdb to the late 2010s). In the study overall: The study applied TCRbeta sequencing to find donor-specific regulatory T cells before combined kidney and bone marrow transplantation and then followed those same cells after transplant. Broad study findings and their caveats: In tolerant patients, donor-specific Tregs expanded more than Tregs overall, which suggests antigen-driven rather than nonspecific expansion. The most biologically relevant and donor-specific TCRbeta repertoire appeared to be identified by expanding Tregs with activated donor B cells. Biological reproducibility was not directly assessed, although technical replication error appeared to be minimal. The study was limited by small patient numbers, and the findings need validation in larger populations and under other immunosuppression protocols. For some patients the PCR primers changed over time, which made it impossible to compare the samples from those patients at the nucleotide level.

Related donors were used in the transplants with nonmyeloablative bone marrow transplantation, and mixed chimerism was transient in the human trials. Unstimulated Tregs (CD4+CD25+CD127-), CD4+ non-Tregs (CD4+CD25-), CD4 and CD8 cells were FACS-sorted from thawed PBMCs. The patients were several recipients of combined kidney and bone marrow transplants from the ITN036ST trial, and samples were available only from these trial subjects. Healthy control blood was separated into PBMCs by Ficoll density gradient and cryopreserved, and patient PBMCs were collected both before and after transplant. For CDR1 and CDR2, the germline V gene (reference sequence) lists DFQATT and SNEGSKA. The CDR3 starts with the cysteine, ends with the phenylalanine, and has 16 residues. The 39 bases shown cover part of the CDR3, and their frame starts at base 1. Trimming removed 0 bases from V and 1 base from J, leaving 15 bases between the germline ends.

For TCRbeta CDR3 sequencing, genomic DNA from the sorted cells was extracted using the QIAGEN DNeasy Blood and Tissue Kit. High-throughput TCRbeta CDR3 sequencing was carried out commercially through immunoSEQ, with PCR amplification with bias correction and internal controls included. The original pipeline was this. Unique productive TCRbeta sequences were defined by CDR3 nucleotide sequence where primers matched, and otherwise by CDR3 amino acid sequence together with Vbeta and Jbeta genes. To correct sorting error, sequences shared between sorted populations at a frequency ratio of 2:1 or less were removed; the rest were assigned to the higher population. Donor-reactive sequences were defined as at least 5-fold expanded in CFSE-low cells versus unstimulated cells, with frequency of at least 0.01% in CFSE-low cells. Jensen-Shannon divergence calculated on the top 100 TCRbeta sequences ranked by frequency was used to measure repertoire divergence. When a sample had multiple sequencing runs, each run was corrected for sorting error separately and the runs were then pooled. TCRdb stores this immuneACCESS table with in-frame sequences only. Part of the clones is absent; in the studies checked, under half of the shortfall reflects unresolved V genes, and no reason is known for the rest. V and J calls and clone size are given by that table; D and trimming were obtained from the DNA. This sample's table lists under 35,000 clones. The ten largest clonotypes hold roughly 2% of the sample.

A word on this clone: The clone's antigen remains unknown. The CDR3 is cut off 3 residues early in the read; its end comes from the germline J gene.

The clonotype originates from a human patient who received a combined kidney and bone marrow transplant. After a transplant, certain T cells may trace back to the graft donor. The sample was CD4+ T cells from blood (PBMCs), taken 24 months after the transplant. The chain was built from TRBV20-1 and TRBJ1-1, with a weak D call of TRBD1 (5 bases match). The CDR3 sequence is CSARDMLEGRNTEAFF. The DNA read from the CDR3 is TGCAGTGCTAGAGATATGCTGGAGGGGCGGAACACTGAA.